Described below is a single T cell receptor (beta chain) sequence and its context. Its specificity is unknown. Within the sample, other DNA sequences also encode this same CDR3. The CDR3 length is 15 residues. The V segment lost 4 bases and the J segment 0 bases; nucleotides outside the gene matches: 2. CDR1 and CDR2 (germline): SGHRS, YFSETQ. The data were obtained in a study of shared clonotypes between healthy human individuals. Study at large: CD8 memory received one plate per donor, CD8 naive two, CD4 memory three and CD4 naive three.

Sequencing was performed with immunoSEQ multiplex PCR; in TCRdb, only in-frame clones are kept and a portion is missing. The sample shows just over 2,000,000 clones, 85% to 95% of them seen only once. Study results and caveats: All-four-donor shared clonotypes had higher generation probabilities than non-shared clonotypes did. The authors sampled blood alone, and tissue repertoires likely differ. Investigators expected sequencing depth to affect clonotype sharing among donors.

The source is a man younger than 30 in good health. This rearrangement joins TRBV5-1 to TRBJ1-4; 8 nucleotides line up with TRBD1. Material for sequencing was naive CD4+ T cells sorted from blood. The subset was: CD45RA+ positively selected. The CDR3 bases are TGCGCCAGCAGCCTACAGGGGGCAACTAATGAAAAACTGTTTTTT. Translated, it gives CASSLQGATNEKLFF.